The present T cell receptor (beta chain) was sequenced within a study of response to subunit inactivated influenza vaccine (dated by TCRdb to the late 2010s). As for the study more broadly: Deep quantitative T cell receptor repertoire profiling was used in the study to track responses to a trivalent subunit inactivated influenza vaccine.

Summary of the overall study and its limitations: The authors suggested that each seasonal influenza vaccination may recruit only a limited number of new T cells.

About this clonotype itself: Its antigen specificity is not known. Base qualities were left out, and no much larger clone turns up one base away.

Libraries came from RT-PCR. TCRdb records Illumina HiSeq 2500 as the sequencer. TCRdb took the public reads, trimmed them with fastp at Q25, ran MiXCR for clone calling and kept in-frame beta chains. When rows share a CDR3 protein, they turn into one entry using the most common DNA and genes. The sample table holds some 800,000 distinct CDR3 sequences, of which about 20% were seen once. Roughly a tenth of the sample is held by the ten biggest clonotypes. Between the V and J ends, shortened by 2 bases and 6 bases respectively, the junction contains 7 bases. The germline V gene (reference sequence) yields SSHAT for CDR1 and FNYEAQ for CDR2. The CDR3 sequence holds 13 residues, the cysteine and phenylalanine included. CDR3 DNA only is kept here, 39 bases in frame from base 1.

Sample: PBMCs from blood, taken roughly 5 days after vaccination. The rearrangement combines TRBV7-7 with TRBJ2-2; no D gene call is confident. The sequence derives from a middle-aged man who received an inactivated influenza vaccine. Donor details come from another sample of the same person, matched by shared clones. The DNA sequence is given as TGTGCCAGCAGCTTAAGGGCGTCCGGGGAGCTGTTTTTT. This translates into CASSLRASGELFF.